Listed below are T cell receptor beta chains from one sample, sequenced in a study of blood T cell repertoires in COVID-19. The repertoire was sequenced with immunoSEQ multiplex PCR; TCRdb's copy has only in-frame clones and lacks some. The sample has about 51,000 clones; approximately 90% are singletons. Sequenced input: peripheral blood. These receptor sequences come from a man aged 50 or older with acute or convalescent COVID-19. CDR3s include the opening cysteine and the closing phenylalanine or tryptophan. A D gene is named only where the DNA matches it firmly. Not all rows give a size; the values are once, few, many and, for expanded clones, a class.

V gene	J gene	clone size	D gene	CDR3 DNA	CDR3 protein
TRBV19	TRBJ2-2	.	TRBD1	TGTGCCAGTAGTACTGGACAGGGGGCGGGCACCGGGGAGCTGTTTTTT	CASSTGQGAGTGELFF
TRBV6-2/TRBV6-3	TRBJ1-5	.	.	TGTGCCAGCAGTCGGGCCAATGAGGGCACGATCGCCAATCAGCCCCAGCATTTT	CASSRANEGTIANQPQHF
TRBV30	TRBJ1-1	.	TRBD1	TGTGCCTGGAGTTCAACAGGGGGCGCGTTCCGAAACACTGAAGCTTTCTTT	CAWSSTGGAFRNTEAFF
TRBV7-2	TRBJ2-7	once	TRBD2	TGTGCGAGCGGGGGGGCCTCCTACGAGCAGTACTTC	CASGGASYEQYF
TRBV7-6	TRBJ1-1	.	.	TGTGCCAGCAGCTTAACAGTGAACACTGAAGCTTTCTTT	CASSLTVNTEAFF
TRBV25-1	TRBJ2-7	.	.	TGTGCCACCGAGAGAGGGCGGGACGAGCAGTACTTC	CATERGRDEQYF
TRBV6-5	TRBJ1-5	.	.	TGTGCCAGCAGTACAGGGTTTAGCAATCAGCCCCAGCATTTT	CASSTGFSNQPQHF
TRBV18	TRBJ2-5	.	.	TGTGCCAGCTCACCCAGCGGCGAGACCCAGTACTTC	CASSPSGETQYF
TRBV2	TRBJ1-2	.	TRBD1	TGTGCCAGCAGTCCGACAGGGGGCAACTATGGCTACACCTTC	CASSPTGGNYGYTF
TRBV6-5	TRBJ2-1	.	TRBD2	TGTGCCAGCAGCTCCGGGACTAAGGGTTACAATGAGCAGTTCTTC	CASSSGTKGYNEQFF
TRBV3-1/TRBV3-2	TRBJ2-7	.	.	TGTGCCAGCAGCCAAGGTAGCCCCGGCGAGCAGTACTTC	CASSQGSPGEQYF
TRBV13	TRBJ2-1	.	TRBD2	TGTGCCAGCAGCCAAATAGTAGCGGGGGGCACCTTGAATGAGCAGTTCTTC	CASSQIVAGGTLNEQFF
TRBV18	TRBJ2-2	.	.	TGTGCCAGCTCACCGGGGACACCGAACACCGGGGAGCTGTTTTTT	CASSPGTPNTGELFF
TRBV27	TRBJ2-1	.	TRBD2	TGTGCCAGCAGTTTTCGGATCGCTGGACTAGTCCAAAGACCGAATGAGCAGTTCTTC	CASSFRIAGLVQRPNEQFF
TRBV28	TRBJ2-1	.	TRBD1	TGTGCCAGCGGACAATCCAGGGGGCCTTCCTACAATGAGCAGTTCTTC	CASGQSRGPSYNEQFF
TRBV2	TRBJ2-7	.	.	TGTGCCAGCAGTGCTGCAGGCCCCTACGAGCAGTACTTC	CASSAAGPYEQYF
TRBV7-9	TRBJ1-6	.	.	TGTGCCAGCGGCTCTATGGGGGGGAATAATTCACCCCTCCACTTT	CASGSMGGNNSPLHF
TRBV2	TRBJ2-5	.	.	TGTGCCAGCAGACGAGGACTGACGTACCAAGAGACCCAGTACTTC	CASRRGLTYQETQYF
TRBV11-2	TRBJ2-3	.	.	TGTGCCAGCAGCCGTTTGGGGAGGGGGGGCCGGAGCACAGATACGCAGTATTTT	CASSRLGRGGRSTDTQYF
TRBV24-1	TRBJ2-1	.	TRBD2	TGTGCCACCAGTGACCAAAGCGGGGGACTCTACAATGAGCAGTTCTTC	CATSDQSGGLYNEQFF
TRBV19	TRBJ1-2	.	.	TGTGCCAGTAGTGTCAGGGGCTATGGCTACACCTTC	CASSVRGYGYTF
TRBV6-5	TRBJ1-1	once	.	TGTGCCAGCATTCACACGGGAGGTCGAGCTTTCTTT	CASIHTGGRAFF
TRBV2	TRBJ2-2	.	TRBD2	TGTGCCAGCAGCGGGAGGGATCCCGGGGAGCTGTTTTTT	CASSGRDPGELFF
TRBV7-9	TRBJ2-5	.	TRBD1	TGTGCCAGCAGCCAAGGACAGGGCGGTGAGACCCAGTACTTC	CASSQGQGGETQYF
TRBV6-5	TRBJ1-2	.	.	TGTGCCAGCAGGATAGGACAGCGAGGGTATGGCTACACCTTC	CASRIGQRGYGYTF
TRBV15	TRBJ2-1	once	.	TGTGCCACCAGCAGAGATCGGGGTCGGAATGAGCAGTTCTTC	CATSRDRGRNEQFF
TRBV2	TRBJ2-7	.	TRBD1	TGTGCCAGCAGTGAAGCCATTTTCCGACAGGGTAGGGAGCCCTCCTACGAGCAGTACTTC	CASSEAIFRQGREPSYEQYF
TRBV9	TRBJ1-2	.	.	TGTGCCAGCAGCGTAGGTCCACAGAACTATGGCTACACCTTC	CASSVGPQNYGYTF
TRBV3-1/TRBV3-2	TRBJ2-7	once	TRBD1	TGTGCCAGCAGCCAGGGACAGGACAACTACGAGCAGTACTTC	CASSQGQDNYEQYF
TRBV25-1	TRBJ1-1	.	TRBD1	TGTGCCAGCAGTGCCCGCCGACAGGGTTTGAACACTGAAGCTTTCTTT	CASSARRQGLNTEAFF
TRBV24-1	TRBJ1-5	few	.	TGTGCCACCAGTCCTGACCGGGTAGGCCAGCCCCAGCATTTT	CATSPDRVGQPQHF
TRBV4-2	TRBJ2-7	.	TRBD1	TGTGCCAGCAGCCAAGTGACAGGGGGGTTCCACGAGCAGTACTTC	CASSQVTGGFHEQYF
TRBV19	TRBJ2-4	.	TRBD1	TGTGCCAGTAGTATCCCGCAGACAGGGAACATTCAGTACTTC	CASSIPQTGNIQYF
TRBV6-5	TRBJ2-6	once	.	TGTGCCAGCAGTAACAGGGCTGGGGCCAACGTCCTGACTTTC	CASSNRAGANVLTF
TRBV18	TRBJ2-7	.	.	TGTGCCAGCTCACCCCAGGGGCGTAACGAGCAGTACTTC	CASSPQGRNEQYF
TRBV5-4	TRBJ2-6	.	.	TGTGCCAGCAGCCCAAGAGGGGGTGGTGGGGCCAACGTCCTGACTTTC	CASSPRGGGGANVLTF
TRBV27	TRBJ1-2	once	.	TGTGCCAGCAGTATCCGCCGCCAGGCGGGATATGGCTACACCTTC	CASSIRRQAGYGYTF
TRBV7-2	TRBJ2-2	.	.	TGTGCCAGCAGCTTAGGCGGGATCAACACCGGGGAGCTGTTTTTT	CASSLGGINTGELFF
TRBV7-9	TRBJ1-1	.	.	TGTGCCAGCAGCTTTGAGGCAAACACTGAAGCTTTCTTT	CASSFEANTEAFF
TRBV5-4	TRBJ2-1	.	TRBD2	TGTGCCAGCAGCTTGGGACTAGCACTCAATGAGCAGTTCTTC	CASSLGLALNEQFF